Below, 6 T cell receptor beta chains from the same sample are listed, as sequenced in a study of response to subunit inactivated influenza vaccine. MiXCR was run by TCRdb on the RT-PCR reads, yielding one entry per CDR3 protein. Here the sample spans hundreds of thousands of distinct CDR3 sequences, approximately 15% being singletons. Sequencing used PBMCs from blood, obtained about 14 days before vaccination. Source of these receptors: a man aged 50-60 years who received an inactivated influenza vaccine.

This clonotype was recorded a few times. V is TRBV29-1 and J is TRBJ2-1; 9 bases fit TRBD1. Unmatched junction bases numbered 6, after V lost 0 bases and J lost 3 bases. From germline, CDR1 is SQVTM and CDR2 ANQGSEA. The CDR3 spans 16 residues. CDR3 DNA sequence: TGCAGCGTTGAAGATCCGGGACAGGGTTTCTACAATGAGCAGTTCTTC. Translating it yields CSVEDPGQGFYNEQFF.

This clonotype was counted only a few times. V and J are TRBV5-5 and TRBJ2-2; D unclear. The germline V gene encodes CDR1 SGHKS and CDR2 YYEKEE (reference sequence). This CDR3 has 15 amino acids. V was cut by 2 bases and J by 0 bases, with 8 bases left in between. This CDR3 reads CASSFSDANTGELFF. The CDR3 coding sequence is TGTGCCAGCAGCTTCTCAGACGCGAACACCGGGGAGCTGTTTTTT.

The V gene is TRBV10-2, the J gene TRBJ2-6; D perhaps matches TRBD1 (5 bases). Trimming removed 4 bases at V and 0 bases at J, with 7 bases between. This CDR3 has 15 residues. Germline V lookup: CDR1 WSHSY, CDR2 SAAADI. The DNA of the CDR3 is TGCGCCAGCAGTGGACAGAACTCTGGGGCCAACGTCCTGACTTTC. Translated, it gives CASSGQNSGANVLTF.

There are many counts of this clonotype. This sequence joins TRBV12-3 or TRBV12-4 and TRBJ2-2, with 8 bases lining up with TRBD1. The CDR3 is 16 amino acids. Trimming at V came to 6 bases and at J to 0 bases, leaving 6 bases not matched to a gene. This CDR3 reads CASSLRQGSNTGELFF. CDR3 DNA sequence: TGTGCCAGCAGCCTTAGACAGGGGTCGAACACCGGGGAGCTGTTTTTT.

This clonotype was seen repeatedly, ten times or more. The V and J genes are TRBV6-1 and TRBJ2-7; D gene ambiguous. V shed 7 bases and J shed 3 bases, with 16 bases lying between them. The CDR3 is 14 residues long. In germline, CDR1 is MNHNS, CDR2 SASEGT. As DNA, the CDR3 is TGTGCCAGCACCCGGGCCGTCCATGGCTACGAGCAGTACTTC. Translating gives CASTRAVHGYEQYF.

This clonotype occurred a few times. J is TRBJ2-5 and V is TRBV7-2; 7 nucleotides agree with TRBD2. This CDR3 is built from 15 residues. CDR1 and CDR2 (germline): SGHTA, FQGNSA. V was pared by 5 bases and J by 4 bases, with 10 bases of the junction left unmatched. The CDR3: CASSPSPGRAETQYF. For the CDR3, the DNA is TGTGCCAGCAGCCCCTCACCTGGGAGGGCAGAGACCCAGTACTTC.